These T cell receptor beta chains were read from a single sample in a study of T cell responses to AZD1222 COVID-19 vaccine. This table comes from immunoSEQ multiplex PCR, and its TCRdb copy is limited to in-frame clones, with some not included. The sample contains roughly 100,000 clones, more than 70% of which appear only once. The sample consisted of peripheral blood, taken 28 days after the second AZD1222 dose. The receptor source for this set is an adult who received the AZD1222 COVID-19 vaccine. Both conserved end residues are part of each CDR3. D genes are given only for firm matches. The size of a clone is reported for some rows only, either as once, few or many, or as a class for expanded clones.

CDR3: CASSLRRNTEAFF
DNA: TGTGCCAGCAGCTTACGGAGGAACACTGAAGCTTTCTTT
J: TRBJ1-1
V: TRBV28
size: -
D: -

CDR3: CASSQWTSGQETQYF
DNA: TGCGCCAGCAGCCAGTGGACTAGCGGCCAAGAGACCCAGTACTTC
J: TRBJ2-5
V: TRBV5-1
size: -
D: TRBD2

CDR3: CASSPGGGSRNTEAFF
DNA: TGTGCCAGCAGCCCCGGCGGGGGTTCTCGGAACACTGAAGCTTTCTTT
J: TRBJ1-1
V: TRBV5-4
size: -
D: -

CDR3: CASSPRTGEYGYTF
DNA: TGTGCCAGCTCACCAAGGACAGGGGAATATGGCTACACCTTC
J: TRBJ1-2
V: TRBV18
size: -
D: TRBD1

CDR3: CASSAGTGYNSPLHF
DNA: TGTGCCAGCAGCGCCGGGACAGGGTATAATTCACCCCTCCACTTT
J: TRBJ1-6
V: TRBV28
size: -
D: TRBD1

CDR3: CASDRGRPKTGELFF
DNA: TGTGCCTCCGACAGGGGGCGACCAAAAACCGGGGAGCTGTTTTTT
J: TRBJ2-2
V: TRBV30
size: -
D: TRBD1

CDR3: CASRPRRNSYEQYF
DNA: TGTGCCAGTAGACCCCGGCGGAACTCCTACGAGCAGTACTTC
J: TRBJ2-7
V: TRBV19
size: -
D: -

CDR3: CASSLGQGANEQFF
DNA: TGTGCCAGCAGTCTAGGGCAGGGGGCTAATGAGCAGTTCTTC
J: TRBJ2-1
V: TRBV2
size: once
D: TRBD1

CDR3: CASSFVGESTPAFF
DNA: TGTGCCAGCAGCTTCGTAGGCGAAAGTACCCCGGCTTTCTTT
J: TRBJ1-1
V: TRBV5-8
size: -
D: -

CDR3: CASSTDNQPQHF
DNA: TGTGCCAGCTCAACAGACAATCAGCCCCAGCATTTT
J: TRBJ1-5
V: TRBV5-4
size: -
D: -

CDR3: CASSEVVSNRPTYNEQFF
DNA: TGCGCCAGCAGTGAAGTGGTTTCGAACAGACCAACCTACAATGAGCAGTTCTTC
J: TRBJ2-1
V: TRBV10-1
size: -
D: -

CDR3: CASSFSDGGELFF
DNA: TGTGCCAGCAGCTTTTCAGATGGCGGGGAGCTGTTTTTT
J: TRBJ2-2
V: TRBV7-2
size: -
D: -

CDR3: CASSPGDSWRGSNTEAFF
DNA: TGTGCCAGCAGCCCAGGGGACAGCTGGAGGGGGTCGAACACTGAAGCTTTCTTT
J: TRBJ1-1
V: TRBV7-9
size: -
D: TRBD1

CDR3: CASSPSGRPQHF
DNA: TGTGCCAGCAGCCCCTCCGGGAGGCCCCAGCATTTT
J: TRBJ1-5
V: TRBV6-5
size: -
D: -

CDR3: CASSQAGLQETQYF
DNA: TGTGCCAGCAGCCAAGCAGGCCTCCAAGAGACCCAGTACTTC
J: TRBJ2-5
V: TRBV7-3
size: -
D: -

CDR3: CASSLEQGYYEQYF
DNA: TGCGCCAGCAGCTTAGAGCAGGGATACTACGAGCAGTACTTC
J: TRBJ2-7
V: TRBV5-1
size: -
D: -